These 19 T cell receptor beta chains share one sample of origin, sequenced in a study of blood T cell repertoires in COVID-19. Some clones are missing from TCRdb's copy, which holds only in-frame ones; the method was immunoSEQ multiplex PCR. The sample lists approximately 30,000 clones, 80% to 90% occurring once. The sample comprised peripheral blood. Source of these receptors: a human donor in a cohort sampled during active COVID-19.

The CDR3 nucleotides are TGTGCCAGCAGTTACTCTAGGCGGCTGGGGCATGAGCAGTTCTTC. Translating it yields CASSYSRRLGHEQFF. The chain joins TRBV6-5 to TRBJ2-1, with TRBD1 as a possible D gene (5 bases). CDR3 size: 15 residues. Germline CDR1 reads MNHEY; CDR2 reads SVGAGI. Trimming stripped 0 bases from V and 8 bases from J, with 14 bases between.

This chain links TRBV2 with TRBJ2-7, with D possibly matching TRBD1 (6 bases). Deletions cut 1 base from V and 6 bases from J, with 13 bases between. The CDR3 is made up of 14 amino acids. Germline CDR1 and CDR2: SNHLY and FYNNEI. CDR3 residues: CASSEVATGTEQYF. CDR3 coding DNA: TGTGCCAGCAGTGAAGTCGCCACAGGGACCGAGCAGTACTTC.

This chain links TRBV20-1 with TRBJ1-1; no clear D. V lost 3 bases to trimming and J lost 3 bases, with 14 bases between them. This CDR3 is built from 14 residues. CDR1 is DFQATT, CDR2 SNEGSKA, per germline (reference sequence). CDR3 sequence reads: CSASPRLGYTEAFF. The DNA of the CDR3 is TGCAGTGCTAGTCCCAGACTAGGTTACACTGAAGCTTTCTTT.

The chain recombines TRBV24-1 with TRBJ2-2; D possibly corresponds to TRBD2 (5 bases). This CDR3 spans 16 amino acids. Germline V gives CDR1 KGHDR, CDR2 SFDVKD. The V gene lost 3 bases and the J gene lost 6 bases, with 16 bases spanning the gap. The CDR3 coding sequence is TGTGCCACCAGTGATCCCATTACGGGCGGGTCCGGGGAGCTGTTTTTT. Encoded protein: CATSDPITGGSGELFF.

V is TRBV4-1 and J is TRBJ2-3, with D perhaps matching TRBD2 (6 bases). V was pared by 3 bases and J by 2 bases, with 9 bases between. The CDR3 runs to 14 residues. Germline assignment: CDR1 MGHRA and CDR2 YSYEKL. Here the CDR3 reads CASSQGTATDTQYF. CDR3 nucleotide sequence: TGCGCCAGCAGCCAGGGGACTGCCACAGATACGCAGTATTTT.

This clone was seen only once. The genes are TRBV2 and TRBJ1-1; maybe TRBD1 (6 bases). CDR3 length equals 14 residues. Germline CDR1 is SNHLY and CDR2 is FYNNEI. V was pared by 4 bases and J by 3 bases, with 12 bases between. The CDR3 reads CASSVRGGDTEAFF. In DNA, the CDR3 is TGTGCCAGCAGTGTCAGGGGAGGGGACACTGAAGCTTTCTTT.

This chain connects TRBV5-8 to TRBJ1-5, with a possible D match to TRBD1 (6 bases). In germline, CDR1 is SGHTS, CDR2 YDEGEE. V lost 5 bases to trimming and J lost 4 bases, with 16 bases between them. The CDR3 consists of 15 residues. The CDR3 loop reads CASRRRGPANQPQHF. The CDR3 nucleotides are TGTGCCAGCAGGCGCAGGGGTCCAGCTAATCAGCCCCAGCATTTT.

There are a few counts of this clone. The chain recombines TRBV10-2 with TRBJ1-1, with D perhaps matching TRBD1 (6 bases). CDR1 and CDR2 (germline): WSHSY, SAAADI. The CDR3 runs 13 residues. Trimming took off 11 bases at V and 4 bases at J, with 17 bases between the two ends. The CDR3: CARRGVRGTEAFF. Here the CDR3 DNA reads TGCGCCCGGAGAGGGGTCAGGGGCACTGAAGCTTTCTTT.

The CDR3 coding sequence is TGCGCCAGCAGTGAAGGAGGAGCTAATGAAAAACTGTTTTTT. Translation gives CASSEGGANEKLFF. The chain recombines TRBV10-1 with TRBJ1-4; D is unclear. Deletions cut 3 bases from V and 3 bases from J, with 8 bases between. The germline CDR1 and CDR2 sequences are WNHNN and SYGVQD (reference sequence). This CDR3 is 14 amino acids long.

The chain is built from TRBV6-2 or TRBV6-3 and TRBJ1-5; TRBD1 matches 10 bases. CDR3 length equals 15 residues. Germline CDR1 MNHEY, CDR2 SVGEGT. Trimming at V came to 2 bases and at J to 7 bases, leaving 5 bases not matched to a gene. The CDR3 DNA is TGTGCCAGCAGTTACGGACGACAGGGGGCCCAGCCCCAGCATTTT. Translating gives CASSYGRQGAQPQHF.

The rearrangement joins TRBV19 to TRBJ2-1; D perhaps matches TRBD1 (5 bases). The CDR3 covers 13 residues. Germline CDR1 LNHDA, CDR2 SQIVND (reference sequence). Between the trimmed V and J ends, which lost 7 bases and 6 bases, there was a span of 13 bases. The DNA of the CDR3 is TGTGCCAGTACTGGCAGGGTAAGCAATGAGCAGTTCTTC. Protein: CASTGRVSNEQFF. The full variable domain, in which reference TRBV19 and TRBJ2-1 provide the parts outside the CDR3, is DGGITQSPKYLFRKEGQNVTLSCEQNLNHDAMYWYRQDPGQGLRLIYYSQIVNDFQKGDIAEGYSVSREKKESFPLTVTSAQKNPTAFYLCASTGRVSNEQFFGPGTRLTVL.

This clone is a singleton in its sample. The chain carries TRBV18 and TRBJ2-2, with 8 bases identical to TRBD1. The V gene end was trimmed by 0 bases and the J gene end by 7 bases; junction bases not matched to a gene: 7. CDR1 and CDR2 (germline): KGHSH, LQKENI. The CDR3 spans 16 residues. The CDR3 nucleotides are TGTGCCAGCTCACCACCTGTGGGGACAGGTATCGGGGAGCTGTTTTTT. Translation gives CASSPPVGTGIGELFF.

The rearrangement uses TRBV7-3 and TRBJ2-7; 9 nucleotides match TRBD2. The V gene end was trimmed by 5 bases and the J gene end by 2 bases; junction bases not matched to a gene: 7. The V gene's germline CDR1 is SGHTA and CDR2 FQGTGA. CDR3 length equals 15 residues. In nucleotides, the CDR3 is TGTGCCAGCAGCCTGCAAAGCGGGGGGACCTACGAGCAGTACTTC. Its protein product is CASSLQSGGTYEQYF.

The V gene is TRBV25-1, the J gene TRBJ2-3; possible D gene TRBD1, 5 bases. The CDR3 runs 13 residues. V was clipped by 9 bases and J by 2 bases, with 12 bases between them. Germline lookup yields CDR1 MGHDK and CDR2 SYGVNS. The CDR3 DNA reads as TGTGCCAGGGGCTTGGGGCACACAGATACGCAGTATTTT. Its protein product is CARGLGHTDTQYF.

The genes are TRBV5-1 and TRBJ2-7, with 9 bases matching TRBD1. This CDR3 contains 14 residues. V lost 4 bases to trimming and J lost 1 base; unmatched junction nucleotides: 3. Germline V gives CDR1 SGHRS, CDR2 YFSETQ. The DNA for the CDR3 is TGCGCCAGCAGCCTGGGACAGGGATCCTACGAGCAGTACTTC. Protein product: CASSLGQGSYEQYF.

The genes are TRBV7-2 and TRBJ2-7; 9 bases are a match to TRBD1. The junction had 17 bases not matched to a gene; V was cut back by 5 bases and J by 3 bases. Germline-derived CDR1 and CDR2 are SGHTA and FQGNSA. CDR3 size: 18 residues. The CDR3 is CASSPHGRGGQGYYEQYF. CDR3 DNA sequence: TGTGCCAGCAGCCCCCATGGGAGGGGGGGACAGGGATACTACGAGCAGTACTTC.

CDR3 sequence (DNA): TGTGCCATCAGCCGGACGGGACAGTCCTACAATGAGCAGTTCTTC. Protein product: CAISRTGQSYNEQFF. The V and J genes are TRBV10-3 and TRBJ2-1; 7 bases agree with TRBD1. CDR3 length equals 15 residues. The ends lost 6 bases at V and 1 base at J; junction bases unmatched: 6. The germline V gene encodes CDR1 ENHRY and CDR2 SYGVKD.

The genes are TRBV5-1 and TRBJ2-2; 9 nucleotides align to TRBD1. Germline V gene lookup returns CDR1 SGHRS and CDR2 YFSETQ. V lost 4 bases, J lost 6 bases, and 7 bases stayed unmatched. The CDR3 sequence is 15 residues long. The CDR3 region has the DNA TGCGCCAGCAGCCCCCTGGACAGGGGCCCCGGGGAGCTGTTTTTT. Encoded protein: CASSPLDRGPGELFF.

The chain couples TRBV28 to TRBJ2-7; possibly TRBD1 for D (6 bases). V dropped 10 bases and J dropped 2 bases, with 12 bases sitting between them. This CDR3 region has 12 residues. Germline-derived CDR1 and CDR2 are MDHEN and SYDVKM. The CDR3 is CATQGEAYEQYF. The CDR3 coding sequence is TGTGCCACACAGGGAGAGGCCTACGAGCAGTACTTC.